The clone carrying this TCR beta chain showed up just a few times. The antigen is undetermined. The germline V gene encodes CDR1 MNHNY and CDR2 SVGAGI (reference sequence). Trimming removed 6 bases at V and 3 bases at J, with 9 bases between. The CDR3 has 12 amino acids. Assays captured roughly 9.3 x 10^4 TCR templates per sample. Produced via immunoSEQ multiplex PCR; TCRdb's table is partial and in-frame only. The table records about 40,000 clones, more than 80% of them present only once. This entry belongs to a study of siplizumab effects on memory and regulatory T cells. Study-wide points: Naive or memory phenotype assignment was not possible for roughly 80-96% of proliferating CD4+ or CD8+ clones. Both greater diversity than memory cells and a major contribution to the alloresponse seemed to characterize naive T cells.

The chain combines TRBV6-6 with TRBJ2-7, with a tentative D call TRBD1 (5 bases). Sequencing used naive CD4+ T cells sorted from blood. This receptor was taken from a human donor in good health. The CDR3 nucleotides read TGTGCCAGCAGCCCGACAGTCTACGAGCAGTACTTC. Its protein product is CASSPTVYEQYF.